The 24 T cell receptor beta chains listed next were all sequenced from one sample in a study of T cells in Graves' hyperthyroidism and ophthalmopathy. Researchers took RNA transcripts and amplified the TCR beta CDR3 regions from them. HTBI primers were employed in a first-round RT-PCR of the TCR CDR3. TCRdb passed the multiplex PCR reads through MiXCR, listing each CDR3 protein once. The sample has about 360,000 distinct CDR3 sequences; less than 15% are singletons. The material sequenced was blood. The receptors shown here come from a man aged 30 to 39 with Graves' hyperthyroidism that later progressed to Graves' ophthalmopathy.

V usage is TRBV6-2 or TRBV6-3 and J usage is TRBJ1-2; 7 nucleotides align to TRBD1. The CDR3 is made up of 13 amino acids. With V trimmed by 5 bases and J by 3 bases, 3 bases remained unmatched. CDR1 and CDR2 from the germline V gene are MNHEY and SVGEGT. Here the CDR3 DNA reads TGTGCCAGCAGTCACACAGGGGACTATGGCTACACCTTC. It specifies CASSHTGDYGYTF.

The table lists this clonotype with a few counts. CDR3 nucleotide sequence: TGCAGTCCGCCGGGACTTGCCGTCTATGGCTACACCTTC. Amino acids: CSPPGLAVYGYTF. This chain uses TRBV20-1 with TRBJ1-2; possible D gene TRBD1, 5 bases. CDR1 and CDR2 from the germline V gene are DFQATT and SNEGSKA (reference sequence). The V end lost 8 bases, the J end lost 4 bases, and 17 bases lay between the germline ends. The CDR3 consists of 13 residues.

This clonotype has ten or more counts. V gene TRBV20-1 combines with J gene TRBJ2-7; D gene uncertain. Germline V gene data show CDR1 as DFQATT and CDR2 as SNEGSKA (reference sequence). The CDR3 runs to 13 residues. Trimming shortened V by 8 bases and J by 0 bases, and 14 bases separated the two germline ends. The CDR3 loop reads CSLMVRSSYEQYF. As DNA, the CDR3 is TGCAGTCTAATGGTCCGGAGCTCCTACGAGCAGTACTTC.

In this sample, this clonotype turned up a few times. The rearrangement links TRBV7-9 to TRBJ2-1; D is possibly TRBD1 (6 bases). The germline gives CDR1 SEHNR, CDR2 FQNEAQ (reference sequence). With 5 bases removed from V and 12 bases from J, the gap between germline ends came to 14 bases. This CDR3 spans 12 amino acids. This CDR3 is CASSPRGEGQFF. CDR3 nucleotide sequence: TGTGCCAGCAGCCCCAGGGGAGAGGGGCAGTTCTTC.

This clonotype was detected many times. The V call is TRBV27, the J call TRBJ1-1; 7 nucleotides line up with TRBD1. CDR1 and CDR2 (germline): MNHEY, SMNVEV (reference sequence). This CDR3 region has 16 residues. The junction had 13 bases not matched to a gene; V was cut back by 5 bases and J by 4 bases. The CDR3 protein is CASSPISTGSGTEAFF. CDR3 DNA: TGTGCCAGCAGTCCGATTTCGACAGGGAGTGGCACTGAAGCTTTCTTT.

The chain is built from TRBV6-1 and TRBJ1-1; D is possibly TRBD1 (6 bases). Germline CDR1 reads MNHNS; CDR2 reads SASEGT. This CDR3 contains 13 residues. V shed 5 bases and J shed 6 bases, with 13 bases lying between them. CDR3 protein: CASSKGGRPEAFF. CDR3 coding DNA: TGTGCCAGCAGTAAGGGGGGGAGACCTGAAGCTTTCTTT.

The chain links TRBV25-1 to TRBJ1-1; a weak D match, TRBD1 (5 bases). Germline V CDR1 and CDR2: MGHDK, SYGVNS. CDR3 length: 13 amino acids. The V end was cut by 3 bases, the J end by 4 bases, with 9 bases between. CDR3 in amino acids: CASSERGITEAFF. In DNA, the CDR3 is TGTGCCAGCAGTGAGAGGGGCATCACTGAAGCTTTCTTT.

This clonotype was found a few times. This chain joins TRBV11-3 and TRBJ1-3; D remains unclear. This CDR3 contains 13 residues. Trimming removed 4 bases at V and 6 bases at J, with 10 bases between. In germline, CDR1 is SGHNT, CDR2 YENEEA. The CDR3 region is CASSSGSQNTIYF. The CDR3 DNA reads as TGTGCCAGCAGCTCCGGTTCCCAAAACACCATATATTTT.

This clonotype was observed a few times. The rearrangement uses TRBV6-1 and TRBJ2-1, with 13 bases identical to TRBD2. The trim removed 5 bases at V and 0 bases at J, leaving 7 bases unmatched. The CDR3 totals 18 residues. Germline-derived CDR1 and CDR2 are MNHNS and SASEGT. The CDR3 sequence: CASSSGTSGVYSYNEQFF. As DNA, the CDR3 is TGTGCCAGCAGTTCCGGGACTAGCGGGGTTTACTCCTACAATGAGCAGTTCTTC.

The chain is built from TRBV4-1 and TRBJ2-7; 10 bases agree with TRBD1. The germline CDR1 and CDR2 sequences are MGHRA and YSYEKL. This CDR3 has 14 residues. V trimming: 4 bases; J trimming: 6 bases; junction bases outside the gene matches: 6. CDR3 loop: CASSPGQGSGEQYF. The CDR3 DNA sequence: TGCGCCAGCAGCCCGGGACAGGGGAGCGGCGAGCAGTACTTC.

This clonotype was counted ten times or more. J is TRBJ2-1 and V is TRBV12-5, with D perhaps matching TRBD2 (6 bases). The germline V gene has CDR1 LGHNT and CDR2 FRNRAP. This CDR3 contains 15 residues. V was cut by 0 bases and J by 8 bases, with 14 bases left in between. The CDR3 loop is CASGLVGGAGDEQFF. CDR3 in DNA: TGTGCTAGTGGTTTGGTGGGGGGTGCCGGGGATGAGCAGTTCTTC.

The chain employs TRBV29-1 and TRBJ1-5, with 11 bases identical to TRBD1. This CDR3 is 12 amino acids long. Looked up from germline, CDR1 is SQVTM and CDR2 is ANQGSEA. Trimming removed 6 bases from V and 8 bases from J; junction bases left unmatched: 3. CDR3 bases: TGCAGCGTCGGACAGGGGGCCGAGCCCCAGCATTTT. Amino acid sequence: CSVGQGAEPQHF.

This clonotype was counted many times. This chain's CDR3 is CSARDAGAGREQYF. The CDR3 DNA sequence: TGCAGTGCTAGAGATGCGGGGGCCGGCCGGGAGCAGTACTTC. The chain has TRBV20-1 and TRBJ2-7; the D gene is possibly TRBD2 (7 bases). The CDR3 contains 14 residues. The germline V gene has CDR1 DFQATT and CDR2 SNEGSKA (reference sequence). V dropped 0 bases and J dropped 7 bases, with 16 bases sitting between them.

As for this clonotype: This may arise from a read error, as a much more abundant clone is one base away. The chain recombines TRBV7-9 with TRBJ1-1; tentative D call: TRBD1 (5 bases). CDR3 length equals 15 residues. Germline V gene data show CDR1 as SEHNR and CDR2 as FQNEAQ (reference sequence). V lost 5 bases and J 3 bases, leaving 16 bases between the germline ends. CDR3 sequence: CASSLWDPTDTEAFF. In DNA form, the CDR3 reads TGTGCCAGCAGCCTCTGGGACCCGACGGACACTGAAGCTTTCTTT.

This clonotype was counted only a few times. The rearrangement links TRBV12-3 or TRBV12-4 to TRBJ2-7; 9 bases map to TRBD1. The J segment lost 5 bases and the V segment lost 5 bases, leaving 4 bases of the junction unmatched. The CDR3 runs to 13 residues. The chain's CDR3 is CASSGTGLNEQYF. CDR3 coding DNA: TGTGCCAGCAGTGGGACAGGGTTAAACGAGCAGTACTTC.

This chain joins TRBV7-3 and TRBJ2-6; D ambiguous. Trimming removed 2 bases at V and 0 bases at J, with 8 bases between. Germline V CDR1 and CDR2: SGHTA, FQGTGA. The CDR3 length is 16 residues. The CDR3 sequence is CASSLGGSSGANVLTF. The CDR3, as DNA: TGTGCCAGCAGCTTAGGCGGATCCTCTGGGGCCAACGTCCTGACTTTC.

The gene calls are TRBV14 and TRBJ2-3, with D tentatively TRBD2 (6 bases). With 0 bases removed from V and 1 base from J, the gap between germline ends came to 14 bases. Germline CDR1 SGHDN, CDR2 FVKESK. The CDR3 totals 17 residues. CDR3 region: CASSQEFSGRGTDTQYF. The CDR3 DNA sequence: TGTGCCAGCAGCCAAGAATTCAGCGGGCGGGGCACAGATACGCAGTATTTT.

This clonotype was seen at least ten times. V gene TRBV9 combines with J gene TRBJ1-2, with D perhaps TRBD1 (5 bases). The germline V gene encodes CDR1 SGDLS and CDR2 YYNGEE. Trimming took off 0 bases at V and 3 bases at J, with 12 bases between the two ends. This CDR3 is built from 15 residues. This CDR3 is CASSVGEGPDYGYTF. CDR3 in DNA: TGTGCCAGCAGCGTAGGGGAGGGACCGGACTATGGCTACACCTTC.

This clonotype was observed a few times. The V gene is TRBV30, the J gene TRBJ1-5; the D is unclear. The CDR3 runs 12 residues. CDR1 is GTSNPN and CDR2 is SVGIG in the germline V gene (reference sequence). The ends were cut back, 2 bases at V and 5 bases at J, with 7 bases in the middle. CDR3 in amino acids: CAWSFHDQPQHF. The CDR3 DNA follows: TGTGCCTGGAGTTTTCATGATCAGCCCCAGCATTTT.

This clonotype was found many times. The chain is built from TRBV6-5 and TRBJ2-7; a weak D match, TRBD1 (5 bases). V was shortened by 0 bases and J by 1 base, with 13 bases between the two germline ends. Germline CDR1 and CDR2: MNHEY and SVGAGI. CDR3 length equals 16 residues. The CDR3 reads CASSYSGRGLSYEQYF. Written as DNA, the CDR3 is TGTGCCAGCAGTTACTCGGGAAGGGGTTTGTCCTACGAGCAGTACTTC.

The chain couples TRBV29-1 to TRBJ1-4; D is undetermined. The germline V gene has CDR1 SQVTM and CDR2 ANQGSEA. This CDR3 contains 13 residues. V shed 0 bases and J shed 5 bases, with 7 bases lying between them. The CDR3 here is CSVEDHRNEKLFF. In DNA, the CDR3 is TGCAGCGTTGAAGATCATCGGAATGAAAAACTGTTTTTT.

Details on this clonotype: An end of the junction does not agree with germline; a read error may underlie this. The CDR3 protein is CASSSGNTGELSF. The CDR3 DNA reads TGTGCCAGCAGTTCAGGGAACACCGGGGAGCTGTCTTTT. The chain combines TRBV2 with TRBJ2-2; D assignment may be TRBD1 or TRBD2 (5 bases each). The CDR3 loop spans 13 amino acids. Germline V gives CDR1 SNHLY, CDR2 FYNNEI.

In this sample, this clonotype turned up a few times. The chain is built from TRBV3-1 and TRBJ1-6; D might be TRBD1 (5 bases). V was cut by 0 bases and J by 7 bases, with 13 bases left in between. Germline V CDR1 and CDR2: LGHDT, YNNKEL (reference sequence). The CDR3 consists of 16 residues. The CDR3 DNA is TGTGCCAGCAGCCAAGATCGGGGGGTTACGAATTCACCCCTCCACTTT. It specifies CASSQDRGVTNSPLHF.

This clonotype was seen ten or more times. The chain is built from TRBV28 and TRBJ1-2; 8 positions agree with TRBD1. Per germline, CDR1 MDHEN and CDR2 SYDVKM. This CDR3 comprises 13 residues. V shed 6 bases and J 4 bases; nucleotides not matched to a gene: 4. The CDR3: CASRDRDSYGYTF. The CDR3 DNA reads as TGTGCCAGCAGGGACAGGGACAGCTATGGCTACACCTTC.